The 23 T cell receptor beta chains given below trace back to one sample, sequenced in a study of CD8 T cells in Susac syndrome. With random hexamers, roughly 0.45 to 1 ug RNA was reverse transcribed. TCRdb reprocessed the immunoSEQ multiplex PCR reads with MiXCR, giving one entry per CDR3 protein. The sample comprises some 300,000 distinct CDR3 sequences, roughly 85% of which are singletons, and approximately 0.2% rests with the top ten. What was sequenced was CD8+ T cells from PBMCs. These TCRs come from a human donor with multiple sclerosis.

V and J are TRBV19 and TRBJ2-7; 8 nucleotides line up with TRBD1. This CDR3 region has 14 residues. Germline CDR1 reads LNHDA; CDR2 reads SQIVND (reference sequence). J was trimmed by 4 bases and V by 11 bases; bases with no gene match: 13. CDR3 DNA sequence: TGTGCCTCCTCCCTCGGGACAGGTTTTTACGAGCAGTACTTC. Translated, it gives CASSLGTGFYEQYF.

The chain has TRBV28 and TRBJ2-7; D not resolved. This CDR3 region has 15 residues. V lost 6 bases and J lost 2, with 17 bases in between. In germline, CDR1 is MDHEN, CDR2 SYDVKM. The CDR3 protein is CASRAQDTLPYEQYF. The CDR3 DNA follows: TGTGCCAGCAGGGCGCAGGATACTTTACCCTACGAGCAGTACTTC.

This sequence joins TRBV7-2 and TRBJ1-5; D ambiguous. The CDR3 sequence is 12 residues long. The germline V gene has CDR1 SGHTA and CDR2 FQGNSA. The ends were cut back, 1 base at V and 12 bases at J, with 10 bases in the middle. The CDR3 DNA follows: TGTGCCAGCAGCTTAGTTTCAGGCGTCCAGCATTTT. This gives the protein CASSLVSGVQHF.

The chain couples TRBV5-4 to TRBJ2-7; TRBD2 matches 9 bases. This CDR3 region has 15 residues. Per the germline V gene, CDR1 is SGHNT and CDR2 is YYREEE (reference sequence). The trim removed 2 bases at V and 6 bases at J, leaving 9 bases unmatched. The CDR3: CASSFLAGHISEQYF. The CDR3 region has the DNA TGTGCCAGCAGCTTCCTAGCGGGACACATTAGCGAGCAGTACTTC.

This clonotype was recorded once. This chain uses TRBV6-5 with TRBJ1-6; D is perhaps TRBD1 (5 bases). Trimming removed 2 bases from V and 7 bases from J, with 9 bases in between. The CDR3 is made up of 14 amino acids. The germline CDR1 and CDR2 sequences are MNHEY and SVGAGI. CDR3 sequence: CASSYDSTNSPLHF. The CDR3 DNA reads TGTGCCAGCAGTTACGACAGCACCAATTCACCCCTCCACTTT.

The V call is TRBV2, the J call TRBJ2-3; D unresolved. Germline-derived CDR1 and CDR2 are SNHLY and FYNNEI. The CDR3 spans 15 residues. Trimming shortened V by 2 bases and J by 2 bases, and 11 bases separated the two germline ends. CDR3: CASSEWADNTDTQYF. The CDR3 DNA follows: TGTGCCAGCAGTGAATGGGCAGATAACACAGATACGCAGTATTTT.

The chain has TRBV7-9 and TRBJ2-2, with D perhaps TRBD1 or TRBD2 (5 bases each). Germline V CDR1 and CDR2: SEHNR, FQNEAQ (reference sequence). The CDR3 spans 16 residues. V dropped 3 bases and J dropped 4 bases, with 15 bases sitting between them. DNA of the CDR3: TGTGCCAGCAGCTTCCCCCGGGACGCCGGCACCGGGGAGCTGTTTTTT. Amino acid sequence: CASSFPRDAGTGELFF.

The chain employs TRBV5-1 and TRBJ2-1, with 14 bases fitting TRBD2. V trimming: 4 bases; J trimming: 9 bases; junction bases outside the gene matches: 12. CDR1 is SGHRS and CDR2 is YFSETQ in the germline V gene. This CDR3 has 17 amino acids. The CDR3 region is CASSRGGLAGVIGEQFF. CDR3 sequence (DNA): TGCGCCAGCAGCCGAGGGGGACTAGCGGGAGTGATAGGTGAGCAGTTCTTC.

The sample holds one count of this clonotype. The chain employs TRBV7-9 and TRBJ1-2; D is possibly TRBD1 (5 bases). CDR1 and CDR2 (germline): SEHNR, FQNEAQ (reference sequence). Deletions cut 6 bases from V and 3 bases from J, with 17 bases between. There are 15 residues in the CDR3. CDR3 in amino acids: CASRTVTWGDYGYTF. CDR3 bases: TGTGCCAGCAGGACCGTTACGTGGGGGGACTATGGCTACACCTTC.

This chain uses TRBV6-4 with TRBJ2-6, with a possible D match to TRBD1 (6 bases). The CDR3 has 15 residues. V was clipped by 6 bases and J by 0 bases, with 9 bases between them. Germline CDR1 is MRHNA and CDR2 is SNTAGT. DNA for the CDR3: TGTGCCAGCAGAAACAGGGCCTCTGGGGCCAACGTCCTGACTTTC. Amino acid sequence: CASRNRASGANVLTF.

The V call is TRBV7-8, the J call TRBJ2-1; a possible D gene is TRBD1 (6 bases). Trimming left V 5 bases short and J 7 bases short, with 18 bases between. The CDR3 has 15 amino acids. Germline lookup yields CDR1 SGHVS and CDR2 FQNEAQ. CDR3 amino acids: CASSPGAGVVNEQFF. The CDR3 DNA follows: TGTGCCAGCAGCCCGGGTGCAGGGGTGGTAAATGAGCAGTTCTTC.

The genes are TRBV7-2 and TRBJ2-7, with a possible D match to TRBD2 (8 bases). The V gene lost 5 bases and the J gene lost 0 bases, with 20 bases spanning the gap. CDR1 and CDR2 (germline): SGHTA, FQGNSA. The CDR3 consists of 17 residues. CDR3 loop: CASSPGRGQLSSYEQYF. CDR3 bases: TGTGCCAGCAGCCCCGGGAGGGGACAGCTGAGCTCCTACGAGCAGTACTTC.

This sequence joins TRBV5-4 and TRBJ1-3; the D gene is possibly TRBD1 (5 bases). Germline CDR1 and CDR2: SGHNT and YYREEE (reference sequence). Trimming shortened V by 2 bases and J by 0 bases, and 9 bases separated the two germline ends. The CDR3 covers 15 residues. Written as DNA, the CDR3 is TGTGCCAGCAGCTTCTGGGGGTCCTCTGGAAACACCATATATTTT. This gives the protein CASSFWGSSGNTIYF.

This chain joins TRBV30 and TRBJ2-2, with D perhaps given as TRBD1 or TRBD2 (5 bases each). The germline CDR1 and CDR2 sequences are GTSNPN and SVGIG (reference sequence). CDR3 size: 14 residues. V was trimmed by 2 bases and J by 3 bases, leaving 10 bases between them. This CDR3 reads CAWSWGIDTGELFF. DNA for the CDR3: TGTGCCTGGAGTTGGGGGATAGACACCGGGGAGCTGTTTTTT.

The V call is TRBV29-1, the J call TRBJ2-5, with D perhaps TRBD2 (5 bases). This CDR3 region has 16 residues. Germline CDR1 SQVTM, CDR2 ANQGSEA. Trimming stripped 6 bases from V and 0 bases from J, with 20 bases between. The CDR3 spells CSVQTRGFDDQETQYF. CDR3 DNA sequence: TGCAGCGTCCAAACTAGAGGGTTTGACGACCAAGAGACCCAGTACTTC.

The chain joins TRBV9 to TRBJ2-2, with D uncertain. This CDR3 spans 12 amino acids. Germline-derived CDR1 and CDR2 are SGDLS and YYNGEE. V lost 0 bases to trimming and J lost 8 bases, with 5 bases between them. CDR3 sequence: CASSVVPGELFF. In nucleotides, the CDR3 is TGTGCCAGCAGCGTAGTTCCGGGGGAGCTGTTTTTT.

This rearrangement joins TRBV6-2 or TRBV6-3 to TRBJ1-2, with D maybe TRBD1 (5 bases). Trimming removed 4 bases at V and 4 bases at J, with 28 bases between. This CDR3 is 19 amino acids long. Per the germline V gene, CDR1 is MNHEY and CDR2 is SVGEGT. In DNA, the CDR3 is TGTGCCAGCAGTTTAAAATTTGATGGCTTGGGGCCAGGAGGCTATGGCTACACCTTC. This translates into CASSLKFDGLGPGGYGYTF.

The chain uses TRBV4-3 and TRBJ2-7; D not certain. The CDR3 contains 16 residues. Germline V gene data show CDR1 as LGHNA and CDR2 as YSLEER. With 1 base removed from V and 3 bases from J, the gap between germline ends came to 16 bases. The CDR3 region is CASSQALDPSLYEQYF. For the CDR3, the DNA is TGCGCCAGCAGCCAAGCTCTGGACCCGTCGCTCTACGAGCAGTACTTC.

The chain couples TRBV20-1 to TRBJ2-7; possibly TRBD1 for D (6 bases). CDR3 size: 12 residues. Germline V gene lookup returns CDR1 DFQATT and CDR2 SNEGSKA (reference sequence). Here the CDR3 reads CRATGTSYEQYF. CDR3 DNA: TGCAGAGCGACAGGCACTTCCTACGAGCAGTACTTC.

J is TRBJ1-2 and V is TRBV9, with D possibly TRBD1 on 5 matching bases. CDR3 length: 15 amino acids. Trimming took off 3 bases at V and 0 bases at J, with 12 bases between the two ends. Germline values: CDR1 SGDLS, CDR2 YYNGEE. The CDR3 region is CASSGYRNTNYGYTF. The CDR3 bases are TGTGCCAGCAGCGGATACAGGAATACTAACTATGGCTACACCTTC.

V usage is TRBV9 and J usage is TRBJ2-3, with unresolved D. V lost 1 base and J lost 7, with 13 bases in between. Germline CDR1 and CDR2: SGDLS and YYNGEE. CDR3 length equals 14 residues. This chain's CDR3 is CASSVLAELNTQYF. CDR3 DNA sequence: TGTGCCAGCAGCGTACTCGCGGAACTGAATACGCAGTATTTT.

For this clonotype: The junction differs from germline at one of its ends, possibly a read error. The CDR3 region is CASSLDIRSYNEQFF. CDR3 nucleotide sequence: TGTGCTAGCAGCCTAGACATTCGCTCCTACAATGAGCAGTTCTTC. V is TRBV7-7 and J is TRBJ2-1, with no clear D. The CDR3 sequence is 15 residues long. CDR1 and CDR2 from the germline V gene are SSHAT and FNYEAQ (reference sequence).

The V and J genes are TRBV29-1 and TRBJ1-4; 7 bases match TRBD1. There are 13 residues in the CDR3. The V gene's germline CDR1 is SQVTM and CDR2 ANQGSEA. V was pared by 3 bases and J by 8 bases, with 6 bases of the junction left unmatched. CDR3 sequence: CSVEEGAGEKLFF. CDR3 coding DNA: TGCAGCGTTGAGGAGGGGGCAGGCGAAAAACTGTTTTTT.